These 7 T cell receptor beta chains share one sample of origin, sequenced in a study of blood T cell repertoires in COVID-19. Data came from immunoSEQ multiplex PCR; TCRdb stores just in-frame clones and leaves some out. The repertoire includes approximately 250,000 clones, around 84% of them detected once, and around 2.4% sits in the top ten. The specimen sequenced was peripheral blood. The receptors were gathered from a man aged 40-49 years who had recovered from COVID-19.

The chain has TRBV19 and TRBJ1-2, with 10 bases aligning to TRBD1. J was trimmed by 8 bases and V by 7 bases; bases with no gene match: 10. CDR1 and CDR2 from the germline V gene are LNHDA and SQIVND (reference sequence). The CDR3 is 14 residues long. The CDR3 reads CASTFGTGEDGYTF. CDR3 DNA sequence: TGTGCCAGTACCTTTGGGACAGGGGAAGACGGCTACACCTTC.

The chain has TRBV30 and TRBJ1-1, with D uncertain. The CDR3 is 12 amino acids. Germline CDR1 GTSNPN, CDR2 SVGIG (reference sequence). Deletions cut 1 base from V and 5 bases from J, with 8 bases between. The CDR3 protein is CAWSAGNTEAFF. CDR3 DNA sequence: TGTGCCTGGAGTGCGGGGAATACTGAAGCTTTCTTT.

V is TRBV12-3 or TRBV12-4 and J is TRBJ2-1, with a tentative D call TRBD1 (6 bases). The ends were cut back, 6 bases at V and 13 bases at J, with 16 bases in the middle. The CDR3 runs to 12 residues. The CDR3 here is CASSRTVSDQFF. CDR3 DNA: TGTGCCAGCAGCCGGACAGTCTCGGACCAGTTCTTC.

V usage is TRBV3-1 (or the pseudogene TRBV3-2) and J usage is TRBJ1-1; no firm D call. The CDR3 runs to 13 residues. Between the trimmed V and J ends, which lost 5 bases and 1 base, there was a span of 8 bases. The germline CDR1 and CDR2 sequences are LGHDT and YNNKEL (reference sequence). This CDR3 is CASSARGNTEAFF. The CDR3 region has the DNA TGTGCCAGCAGCGCACGGGGGAACACTGAAGCTTTCTTT.

The chain uses TRBV19 and TRBJ2-7; D is unresolved. The CDR3 totals 15 residues. Germline CDR1 and CDR2: LNHDA and SQIVND (reference sequence). Trimming removed 5 bases at V and 1 base at J, with 15 bases between. CDR3 DNA: TGTGCCAGTAGTCCCACCTCAACATATTCCTACGAGCAGTACTTC. Protein product: CASSPTSTYSYEQYF.

The chain is built from TRBV6-2 or TRBV6-3 and TRBJ1-2, with TRBD1 identical over 7 bases. The CDR3 totals 13 residues. The trim removed 2 bases at V and 10 bases at J, leaving 7 bases unmatched. Germline CDR1 reads MNHEY; CDR2 reads SVGEGT. CDR3: CASSYDGTVLYTF. CDR3 DNA: TGTGCCAGCAGTTACGACGGGACAGTGCTCTACACCTTC.

This rearrangement joins TRBV7-6 to TRBJ1-2; a weak D match, TRBD1 (5 bases). V lost 4 bases to trimming and J lost 5 bases, with 26 bases between them. Per the germline V gene, CDR1 is SGHVS and CDR2 is FNYEAQ. The CDR3 runs to 18 residues. CDR3 protein: CASSWGGTKSIGLYGYTF. In DNA form, the CDR3 reads TGTGCCAGCAGCTGGGGGGGGACCAAATCCATCGGACTATATGGCTACACCTTC.